Here is one TCR beta chain with its context. The antigen remains undetermined. This CDR3 contains 18 residues. V was clipped by 3 bases and J by 2 bases; unmatched bases: 12. Per germline, CDR1 SGHVS and CDR2 FNYEAQ. TCRdb's copy holds only in-frame clones and misses some; the assay was immunoSEQ multiplex PCR. Of about 4,700 clones listed, around 74% are singletons. These data are taken from a study of CD8 T cell repertoires and HIV-1 epitope variants. Sequencing used cultured CD8+ T cells derived from PBMCs. V and J are TRBV7-6 and TRBJ2-3, with 9 bases matching TRBD1. This receptor was obtained from a male donor with HIV. CDR3 in amino acids: CASSFSRGTGTLTDTQYF. Written as DNA, the CDR3 is TGTGCCAGCAGCTTCTCGAGAGGGACAGGGACCCTCACAGATACGCAGTATTTT.